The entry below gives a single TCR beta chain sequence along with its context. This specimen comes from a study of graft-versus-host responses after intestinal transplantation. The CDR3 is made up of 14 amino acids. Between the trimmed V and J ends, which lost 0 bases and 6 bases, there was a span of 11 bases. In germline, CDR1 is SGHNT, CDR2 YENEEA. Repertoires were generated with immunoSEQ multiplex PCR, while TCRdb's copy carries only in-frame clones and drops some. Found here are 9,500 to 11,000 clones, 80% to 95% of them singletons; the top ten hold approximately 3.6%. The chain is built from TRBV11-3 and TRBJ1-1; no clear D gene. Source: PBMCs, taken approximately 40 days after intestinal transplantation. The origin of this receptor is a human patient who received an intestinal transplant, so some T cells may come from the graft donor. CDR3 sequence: CASSLEWWQSEAFF. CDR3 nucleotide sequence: TGTGCCAGCAGCTTAGAGTGGTGGCAGTCTGAAGCTTTCTTT.